This T cell receptor (beta chain) comes out of a study of CXCR3-negative and CXCR3-positive naive CD8 T cells. Study-level results: Naive subsets were similarly diverse, while memory CD8+ repertoires were much less diverse. For naive cells, CXCR3-negative and CXCR3-positive subsets had similar TRBV-TRBJ usage; for memory cells, usage differed. Hydrophobicity was higher for TRB CDR3s found in CXCR3-positive naive cells than in CXCR3-negative naive cells.

Germline V CDR1 and CDR2: MNHEY, SVGAGI. The CDR3 extends over 13 amino acids. Notes on this clonotype: Its antigen is not known.

The libraries of TRB cDNA were prepared using 5' RACE with UMI labels. TCRdb re-called the 5' RACE reads, yielding one record per CDR3 amino acid sequence without DNA. In all, the sample yields over 70,000 distinct CDR3 sequences. At roughly 300,000 cells each, triplicate sorts were carried out for each CD8+ T cell subset. This clonotype was sampled from a human donor in good health. Some clones in this sample may be carry-over from other donors' samples. The rearrangement joins TRBV6-5 to TRBJ2-1; TCRdb outputs TRBD1, but without DNA this stays unchecked. Sequenced input: naive CXCR3+ CD8+ T cells from blood. The subset was: CD45RO-CCR7+CD27+CD95- naive CD8+ T cells expressing CXCR3 (TNR3+). The CDR3 reads CASSYSIQGEQFF.